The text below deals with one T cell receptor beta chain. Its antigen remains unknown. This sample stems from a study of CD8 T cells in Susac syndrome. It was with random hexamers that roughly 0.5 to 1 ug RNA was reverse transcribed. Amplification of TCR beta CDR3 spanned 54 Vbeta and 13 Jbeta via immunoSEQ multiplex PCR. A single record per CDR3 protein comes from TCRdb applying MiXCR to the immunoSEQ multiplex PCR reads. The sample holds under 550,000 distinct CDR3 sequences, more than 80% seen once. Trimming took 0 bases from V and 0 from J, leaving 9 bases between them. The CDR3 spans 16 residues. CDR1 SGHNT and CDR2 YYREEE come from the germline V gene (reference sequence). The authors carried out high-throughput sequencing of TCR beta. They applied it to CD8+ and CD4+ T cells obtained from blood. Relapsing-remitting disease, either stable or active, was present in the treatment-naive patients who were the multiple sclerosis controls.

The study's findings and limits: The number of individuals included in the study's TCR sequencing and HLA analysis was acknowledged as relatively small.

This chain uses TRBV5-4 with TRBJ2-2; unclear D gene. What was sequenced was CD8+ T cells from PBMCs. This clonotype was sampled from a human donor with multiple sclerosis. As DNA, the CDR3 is TGTGCCAGCAGCTTGGAGGTTACCCCGAACACCGGGGAGCTGTTTTTT. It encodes CASSLEVTPNTGELFF.